The 25 T cell receptor beta chains below come from one sample, sequenced in a study of graft-versus-host responses after intestinal transplantation. Data came from immunoSEQ multiplex PCR; TCRdb stores just in-frame clones and leaves some out. The sample holds approximately 18,000 clones, under 40% seen once. The material was alloreactive CD4+ T cells from a mixed lymphocyte reaction culture, obtained before transplantation. Stated subset: CFSE-low proliferating T cells sorted from roughly six-day pre-transplant mixed lymphocyte reaction (GvH or HvG direction). The receptors were sampled from a human patient who was an organ donor for intestinal transplantation.

This chain links TRBV6-5 with TRBJ2-7; no definite D call. The CDR3 sequence is 12 residues long. The V end was cut by 6 bases, the J end by 0 bases, with 6 bases between. CDR1 is MNHEY, CDR2 SVGAGI, per germline. The CDR3 nucleotides are TGTGCCAGCAGGGGAAACTCCTACGAGCAGTACTTC. Its protein product is CASRGNSYEQYF.

This clone is judged medium-sized. This chain uses TRBV2 with TRBJ2-7; TRBD2 matches at 8 bases. The V and J ends lost 7 bases and 1 base, in that order; junction bases with no gene match: 9. The CDR3 contains 15 residues. The germline V gene encodes CDR1 SNHLY and CDR2 FYNNEI. The CDR3 region has the DNA TGTGCCAGCACCCGTGAGCGGGAGTCGTCCTACGAGCAGTACTTC. Protein: CASTRERESSYEQYF.

This clone turned up a few times. V and J are TRBV18 and TRBJ1-3, with a weak D call TRBD1 (5 bases). The CDR3 runs 16 residues. V was cut by 3 bases and J by 2 bases, with 14 bases left in between. Germline V gene sequence: CDR1 KGHSH, CDR2 LQKENI. CDR3 residues: CASSPSRVLTGNTIYF. The CDR3 coding sequence is TGTGCCAGCTCACCGTCCAGGGTACTAACTGGAAACACCATATATTTT. Variable domain in full (rest from reference TRBV18 and TRBJ1-3): NAGVMQNPRHLVRRRGQEARLRCSPMKGHSHVYWYRQLPEEGLKFMVYLQKENIIDESGMPKERFSAEFPKEGPSILRIQQVVRGDSAAYFCASSPSRVLTGNTIYFGEGSWLTVV.

The chain employs TRBV5-1 and TRBJ2-3; TRBD2 matches 7 bases. The CDR3 loop spans 14 amino acids. V dropped 5 bases and J dropped 2; count of bases not matched to a gene: 5. The germline V gene has CDR1 SGHRS and CDR2 YFSETQ. The CDR3 loop is CASRRTSATDTQYF. The CDR3 DNA sequence: TGCGCCAGCAGGAGGACTAGTGCCACAGATACGCAGTATTTT.

V is TRBV27 and J is TRBJ1-3, with D unclear. Trimming took off 10 bases at V and 0 bases at J, with 7 bases between the two ends. CDR1 is MNHEY, CDR2 SMNVEV, per germline (reference sequence). CDR3 length: 12 residues. Written as DNA, the CDR3 is TGTGCCACCGAGAGCTCTGGAAACACCATATATTTT. It translates to CATESSGNTIYF.

The chain recombines TRBV20-1 with TRBJ1-2, with D hard to call. Germline V gives CDR1 DFQATT, CDR2 SNEGSKA (reference sequence). V lost 1 base, J lost 6 bases, and 3 bases lay in between. The CDR3 totals 10 residues. The CDR3 reads CSARGDGYTF. The DNA of the CDR3 is TGCAGTGCTAGAGGTGATGGCTACACCTTC.

The chain joins TRBV5-4 to TRBJ2-1, with 7 bases aligning to TRBD2. CDR1 is SGHNT, CDR2 YYREEE, per germline (reference sequence). This CDR3 comprises 15 residues. Trimming took 2 bases from V and 2 from J; bases not matched to a gene: 4. CDR3 nucleotides: TGTGCCAGCAGCTTTGGGAGGGTCCCCTACAATGAGCAGTTCTTC. This gives the protein CASSFGRVPYNEQFF. The variable domain in full, with the rest retrieved from reference TRBV5-4 and TRBJ2-1, is ETGVTQSPTHLIKTRGQQVTLRCSSQSGHNTVSWYQQALGQGPQFIFQYYREEENGRGNFPPRFSGLQFPNYSSELNVNALELDDSALYLCASSFGRVPYNEQFFGPGTRLTVL.

The chain employs TRBV5-4 and TRBJ2-5, with 12 nucleotides matching TRBD2. The CDR3 sequence is 17 residues long. J gave up 5 bases and V 0 bases, and 8 bases lay outside the gene matches. Germline V gene lookup returns CDR1 SGHNT and CDR2 YYREEE (reference sequence). As DNA, the CDR3 is TGTGCCAGCAGCTTGGGAGGCACTAGCGGGAGGTGGGAGACCCAGTACTTC. This sequence encodes CASSLGGTSGRWETQYF.

The V and J genes are TRBV30 and TRBJ1-1; tentative D call: TRBD1 (6 bases). CDR1 is GTSNPN and CDR2 is SVGIG in the germline V gene (reference sequence). This CDR3 spans 13 amino acids. Trimming cost V 2 bases and J 3 bases, with 10 bases left between them. The CDR3 DNA is TGTGCCTGGAGTACCACAGGGTACACTGAAGCTTTCTTT. This codes for CAWSTTGYTEAFF.

This clone was picked up one time. This chain connects TRBV9 to TRBJ2-3, with 12 bases fitting TRBD2. V lost 3 bases and J lost 4; bases outside the gene matches: 0. The CDR3 is made up of 14 amino acids. Germline assignment: CDR1 SGDLS and CDR2 YYNGEE. CDR3 bases: TGTGCCAGCAGCGCTAGCGGGAGGGCAGATACGCAGTATTTT. Encoded protein: CASSASGRADTQYF.

V usage is TRBV19 and J usage is TRBJ2-2, with D possibly TRBD1 on 6 matching bases. Trimming pared 5 bases from V and 5 bases from J, leaving 9 bases between. Per the germline V gene, CDR1 is LNHDA and CDR2 is SQIVND (reference sequence). The CDR3 is 13 amino acids. CDR3 amino acids: CASSVTGTGELFF. CDR3 nucleotides: TGTGCCAGTAGTGTCACAGGGACCGGGGAGCTGTTTTTT.

V and J are TRBV19 and TRBJ2-3; unclear D gene. Germline V lookup: CDR1 LNHDA, CDR2 SQIVND (reference sequence). The CDR3 loop spans 15 amino acids. Trimming pared 1 base from V and 10 bases from J, leaving 18 bases between. This CDR3 reads CASSIGPTASVAQYF. The CDR3 nucleotides read TGTGCCAGTAGTATAGGGCCGACTGCGTCGGTTGCGCAGTATTTT.

This clone showed up just a few times. The sample has other DNA sequences that encode this CDR3 too. V gene TRBV5-1 combines with J gene TRBJ2-1, with 7 bases fitting TRBD1. The trim removed 0 bases at V and 7 bases at J, leaving 7 bases unmatched. This CDR3 region has 15 residues. CDR1 is SGHRS and CDR2 is YFSETQ in the germline V gene. The DNA of the CDR3 is TGCGCCAGCAGCTTGGTGGCAGGGGGTGGGAATGAGCAGTTCTTC. It codes for CASSLVAGGGNEQFF.

This clone turned up a few times. This chain links TRBV10-3 with TRBJ2-7, with D unclear. This CDR3 is built from 13 residues. V lost 0 bases and J lost 3, with 6 bases in between. Germline CDR1 ENHRY, CDR2 SYGVKD. The chain's CDR3 is CAISESPGYEQYF. CDR3 coding DNA: TGTGCCATCAGTGAGTCGCCGGGCTACGAGCAGTACTTC.

The rearrangement links TRBV11-3 to TRBJ2-2, with D unclear. V was cut by 5 bases and J by 4 bases, with 11 bases left in between. This CDR3 has 14 residues. CDR1 is SGHNT, CDR2 YENEEA, per germline. CDR3: CASSTLGSTGELFF. The DNA of the CDR3 is TGTGCCAGCAGCACCCTAGGTTCCACCGGGGAGCTGTTTTTT.

The chain uses TRBV5-4 and TRBJ2-1; perhaps D is TRBD1 or TRBD2 (6 bases each). The CDR3 loop spans 15 amino acids. Germline-derived CDR1 and CDR2 are SGHNT and YYREEE (reference sequence). With 2 bases removed from V and 5 bases from J, the gap between germline ends came to 14 bases. In nucleotides, the CDR3 is TGTGCCAGCAGCTTCGGCCGAAGGGGGGACAATGAGCAGTTCTTC. Translated, it gives CASSFGRRGDNEQFF.

This clone was recorded once. The chain recombines TRBV19 with TRBJ1-2; 8 bases match TRBD1. This CDR3 has 14 amino acids. With V trimmed by 3 bases and J by 7 bases, 7 bases remained unmatched. From germline, CDR1 is LNHDA and CDR2 SQIVND (reference sequence). CDR3 sequence reads: CASSMAGGAGGYTF. The CDR3 nucleotides are TGTGCCAGTAGTATGGCAGGGGGCGCCGGTGGCTACACCTTC. Using reference TRBV19 and TRBJ1-2 for the parts outside the CDR3, the full variable domain is DGGITQSPKYLFRKEGQNVTLSCEQNLNHDAMYWYRQDPGQGLRLIYYSQIVNDFQKGDIAEGYSVSREKKESFPLTVTSAQKNPTAFYLCASSMAGGAGGYTFGSGTRLTVV.

This chain connects TRBV4-3 to TRBJ2-2; TRBD2 agrees at 9 bases. V lost 3 bases and J lost 6; bases outside the gene matches: 11. CDR3 length: 17 amino acids. Germline CDR1 LGHNA, CDR2 YSLEER. The CDR3 DNA sequence: TGCGCCAGCAGCCACGTGGCGGGAGGGCCCTCGGCCGGGGAGCTGTTTTTT. It encodes CASSHVAGGPSAGELFF.

This clone was seen only a few times. In DNA, the CDR3 is TGTGCCAGCAGCTTGGATCCGGCCGCTGGAAACACCATATATTTT. Translated, it gives CASSLDPAAGNTIYF. This sequence joins TRBV4-2 and TRBJ1-3; D not certain. This CDR3 contains 15 residues. Trimming took 5 bases from V and 2 from J, leaving 13 bases between them. The germline V gene has CDR1 LGHNA and CDR2 YNFKEQ.

This clone was counted only a few times. The V and J genes are TRBV27 and TRBJ2-1; weak D call: TRBD2 (6 bases). With 0 bases removed from V and 3 bases from J, the gap between germline ends came to 6 bases. The CDR3 contains 14 residues. Germline V gene lookup returns CDR1 MNHEY and CDR2 SMNVEV (reference sequence). The CDR3 sequence: CASSLSGLYNEQFF. CDR3 bases: TGTGCCAGCAGTTTATCGGGACTCTACAATGAGCAGTTCTTC.

The J gene is TRBJ1-6, the V gene TRBV5-1; D unresolved. Germline V CDR1 and CDR2: SGHRS, YFSETQ. This CDR3 has 17 residues. Between the trimmed V and J ends, which lost 0 bases and 3 bases, there was a span of 13 bases. CDR3 sequence reads: CASSLGADTFYNSPLHF. CDR3 bases: TGCGCCAGCAGCTTGGGTGCAGACACCTTCTATAATTCACCCCTCCACTTT.

This chain links TRBV28 with TRBJ1-5; 7 nucleotides line up with TRBD1. This CDR3 contains 17 residues. Germline CDR1 reads MDHEN; CDR2 reads SYDVKM. J gave up 0 bases and V 6 bases, and 11 bases lay outside the gene matches. This chain's CDR3 is CASRAGTAIYSNQPQHF. In nucleotides, the CDR3 is TGTGCCAGCAGGGCCGGGACAGCCATTTATAGCAATCAGCCCCAGCATTTT.

The chain is built from TRBV5-1 and TRBJ2-7, with 7 bases that match TRBD1. This CDR3 comprises 15 residues. Losses at the gene ends were 6 bases for V and 2 bases for J; bases not matched to a gene: 11. The germline CDR1 and CDR2 sequences are SGHRS and YFSETQ. CDR3 nucleotides: TGCGCCAGCACCCTAGCCCCAGGGACAGCCTACGAGCAGTACTTC. Amino acid sequence: CASTLAPGTAYEQYF.

This clone occurred a few times. The chain links TRBV4-2 to TRBJ1-1; no reliable D call. Trimming stripped 0 bases from V and 6 bases from J, with 11 bases between. CDR1 is LGHNA and CDR2 is YNFKEQ in the germline V gene. The CDR3 consists of 14 residues. The CDR3, as DNA: TGTGCCAGCAGCCAAGATTGGGGTCGAGCTGAAGCTTTCTTT. It encodes CASSQDWGRAEAFF.

Concerning this clone itself: The sample carries other DNA sequences with the same CDR3. V and J are TRBV29-1 and TRBJ2-3; TRBD2 matches at 7 bases. This CDR3 spans 14 amino acids. The junction had 3 bases not matched to a gene; V was cut back by 2 bases and J by 1 base. Germline V CDR1 and CDR2: SQVTM, ANQGSEA. As DNA, the CDR3 is TGCAGCGTTGAACGGGGGAGGGGCACAGATACGCAGTATTTT. The encoded protein is CSVERGRGTDTQYF.